Below are 28 T cell receptor beta chains sequenced from a single sample in a study of identical twins. TCRdb processed the 5' RACE reads anew with MiXCR; each CDR3 protein has one entry. Of about 700,000 distinct CDR3 sequences detected, 8.6% appear once; the ten largest clones hold 0.75% to 1%. These data were likewise used in another study, on yellow fever vaccine responses in identical twins.

What was sequenced was PBMCs. Receptors originate from a woman between 18 and 29 years old in good health.

This clonotype occurred many times. This rearrangement joins TRBV20-1 to TRBJ2-7; D not resolved. The germline CDR1 and CDR2 sequences are DFQATT and SNEGSKA (reference sequence). With 6 bases removed from V and 6 bases from J, the gap between germline ends came to 18 bases. CDR3 length: 13 residues. CDR3 bases: TGCAGTGCAGAGGCTCCAGAGGCCGGCGAGCAGTACTTC. This sequence encodes CSAEAPEAGEQYF.

This chain links TRBV18 with TRBJ2-7, with TRBD1 matching over 7 bases. This CDR3 comprises 15 residues. Germline loops: CDR1 KGHSH, CDR2 LQKENI. The trim removed 0 bases at V and 0 bases at J, leaving 2 bases unmatched. CDR3 sequence (DNA): TGTGCCAGCTCACCACCTTCAGGGGGCTCCTACGAGCAGTACTTC. This encodes CASSPPSGGSYEQYF.

In its sample, this clonotype was seen once. This chain connects TRBV7-6 to TRBJ2-1; D remains ambiguous. There are 14 residues in the CDR3. V lost 5 bases and J lost 3, with 11 bases in between. Germline CDR1 SGHVS, CDR2 FNYEAQ. DNA for the CDR3: TGTGCCAGCAGCCCCAACCCAGTCTACAATGAGCAGTTCTTC. It specifies CASSPNPVYNEQFF.

This clonotype was recorded a few times. The chain employs TRBV18 and TRBJ2-1; a possible D gene is TRBD2 (6 bases). The CDR3 is made up of 12 amino acids. Germline-derived CDR1 and CDR2 are KGHSH and LQKENI. Trimming removed 2 bases from V and 8 bases from J, with 7 bases in between. The CDR3 loop is CASSPREDEQFF. The CDR3 region has the DNA TGTGCCAGCTCACCAAGGGAGGATGAGCAGTTCTTC.

In its sample, this clonotype was seen a few times. The V call is TRBV4-2, the J call TRBJ2-5; D is perhaps TRBD2 (6 bases). Per the germline V gene, CDR1 is LGHNA and CDR2 is YNFKEQ. The CDR3 runs 15 residues. The germline V and J ends were trimmed by 2 bases and 5 bases, with 15 bases remaining between them. As DNA, the CDR3 is TGTGCCAGCAGCCAAACCTTAGGGACTGTCGAGACCCAGTACTTC. Encoded protein: CASSQTLGTVETQYF.

This clonotype was seen only a few times. This chain's CDR3 is CASSPPGREQYF. CDR3 DNA: TGTGCCAGCAGCCCTCCCGGAAGGGAGCAGTACTTC. This sequence joins TRBV7-9 and TRBJ2-7; no firm D call. Germline CDR1 and CDR2: SEHNR and FQNEAQ (reference sequence). Trimming stripped 5 bases from V and 7 bases from J, with 12 bases between. CDR3 length: 12 residues.

The genes are TRBV28 and TRBJ2-1; D not certain. The germline V gene encodes CDR1 MDHEN and CDR2 SYDVKM. V lost 3 bases to trimming and J lost 8 bases, with 20 bases between them. This CDR3 spans 16 amino acids. The CDR3 sequence: CASSLYKLKTPDEQFF. The CDR3 DNA reads TGTGCCAGCAGTTTGTACAAGCTAAAGACTCCTGATGAGCAGTTCTTC.

This chain uses TRBV27 with TRBJ2-1; tentatively, D is TRBD1 (6 bases). Germline CDR1 reads MNHEY; CDR2 reads SMNVEV (reference sequence). Between the trimmed V and J ends, which lost 6 bases and 4 bases, there was a span of 16 bases. The CDR3 runs to 15 residues. CDR3: CASRLQGLGYNEQFF. In DNA, the CDR3 is TGTGCCAGCAGACTACAGGGATTGGGGTACAATGAGCAGTTCTTC.

This clonotype was recorded many times. This chain uses TRBV20-1 with TRBJ2-2; 10 bases align to TRBD2. Germline V CDR1 and CDR2: DFQATT, SNEGSKA (reference sequence). Trimming removed 3 bases from V and 8 bases from J; junction bases left unmatched: 9. The length of the CDR3 is 15 residues. The CDR3 DNA reads as TGCAGTGCTAGGTCACCCACTAGCGGGGAGGGGGAGCTGTTTTTT. It encodes CSARSPTSGEGELFF.

This clonotype appeared a few times. This sequence joins TRBV15 and TRBJ1-2; maybe TRBD1 (5 bases). V gave up 0 bases and J gave up 1 base, with 9 bases separating them. Germline CDR1 reads LNHNV; CDR2 reads YYDKDF (reference sequence). This CDR3 has 15 residues. This CDR3 is CATSRDIQDNYGYTF. The CDR3 nucleotides read TGTGCCACCAGCAGAGATATACAGGATAACTATGGCTACACCTTC.

This clonotype appeared many times. The gene calls are TRBV4-3 and TRBJ2-3, with D possibly matching TRBD1 (6 bases). V was shortened by 0 bases and J by 2 bases, with 15 bases between the two germline ends. The CDR3 loop spans 17 amino acids. Germline V gene sequence: CDR1 LGHNA, CDR2 YSLEER. The CDR3 DNA sequence: TGCGCCAGCAGCCAAGATCTGTCCAGGGGAATCACAGATACGCAGTATTTT. Its protein product is CASSQDLSRGITDTQYF.

This clonotype was counted a few times. This sequence joins TRBV7-2 and TRBJ2-2, with D tentatively TRBD1 (6 bases). The CDR3 consists of 17 residues. Between the trimmed V and J ends, which lost 2 bases and 2 bases, there was a span of 15 bases. The germline V gene encodes CDR1 SGHTA and CDR2 FQGNSA. CDR3 bases: TGTGCCAGCAGCTTATCGAGGACAGCTTTAAACACCGGGGAGCTGTTTTTT. Translated: CASSLSRTALNTGELFF.

CDR3 coding DNA: TGCAGCGTTCGAATCGGACCGGGTCCCTACGAGCAGTACTTC. Its protein product is CSVRIGPGPYEQYF. The J gene is TRBJ2-7, the V gene TRBV29-1; D call uncertain. CDR3 length equals 14 residues. Looked up from germline, CDR1 is SQVTM and CDR2 is ANQGSEA. The V and J ends lost 5 bases and 2 bases respectively, with 16 bases between them.

This clonotype was recorded at least ten times. V usage is TRBV6-5 and J usage is TRBJ1-5, with 9 bases aligning to TRBD1. Germline V gives CDR1 MNHEY, CDR2 SVGAGI. V lost 4 bases and J lost 3; bases outside the gene matches: 7. This CDR3 is built from 16 residues. CDR3 protein: CASSFGTGLLNQPQHF. In DNA, the CDR3 is TGTGCCAGCAGTTTCGGGACAGGGCTCCTCAATCAGCCCCAGCATTTT.

The chain combines TRBV29-1 with TRBJ2-3; D is uncertain. Germline V CDR1 and CDR2: SQVTM, ANQGSEA. The CDR3 has 12 residues. The germline V and J ends were trimmed by 7 bases and 2 bases, with 10 bases remaining between them. This chain's CDR3 is CSGGRATDTQYF. CDR3 sequence (DNA): TGCAGCGGTGGTAGGGCCACAGATACGCAGTATTTT.

This clonotype was picked up many times. The chain has TRBV6-1 and TRBJ2-3; 8 bases map to TRBD1. The CDR3 has 16 residues. Germline-derived CDR1 and CDR2 are MNHNS and SASEGT. J lost 5 bases, V lost 6 bases, and 13 bases had no gene match. Here the CDR3 reads CASSRGGQGVLDTQYF. The CDR3 DNA reads TGTGCCAGCAGCCGGGGAGGACAGGGCGTATTAGATACGCAGTATTTT.

This clonotype was seen a few times. Here the CDR3 DNA reads TGTGCCGTCGGTGAAGGCCATGAGCAGTTCTTC. Translating gives CAVGEGHEQFF. The chain links TRBV6-2 or TRBV6-3 to TRBJ2-1; D is undetermined. V was cut by 11 bases and J by 8 bases, with 13 bases left in between. The CDR3 runs 11 residues. CDR1 and CDR2 from the germline V gene are MNHEY and SVGEGT.

The chain combines TRBV28 with TRBJ1-3, with no clear D. The V gene lost 5 bases and the J gene lost 0 bases, with 11 bases spanning the gap. Germline values: CDR1 MDHEN, CDR2 SYDVKM. The CDR3 totals 15 residues. The CDR3 DNA is TGTGCCAGCAGTAAAAAGGCTTACTCTGGAAACACCATATATTTT. This sequence encodes CASSKKAYSGNTIYF. Full variable domain (outside the CDR3, taken from reference TRBV28 and TRBJ1-3): DVKVTQSSRYLVKRTGEKVFLECVQDMDHENMFWYRQDPGLGLRLIYFSYDVKMKEKGDIPEGYSVSREKKERFSLILESASTNQTSMYLCASSKKAYSGNTIYFGEGSWLTVV.

The J gene is TRBJ2-3, the V gene TRBV4-1; 7 bases align to TRBD2. Trimming at V came to 4 bases and at J to 7 bases, leaving 17 bases not matched to a gene. The germline V gene encodes CDR1 MGHRA and CDR2 YSYEKL. The CDR3 spans 17 residues. This CDR3 is CASSLRREGLASNTQYF. Written as DNA, the CDR3 is TGCGCCAGCAGCCTCAGGAGGGAGGGGCTAGCATCCAATACGCAGTATTTT.

The chain employs TRBV5-1 and TRBJ2-7, with D maybe TRBD2 (5 bases). Germline values: CDR1 SGHRS, CDR2 YFSETQ. The CDR3 runs 14 residues. Trimming stripped 5 bases from V and 2 bases from J, with 14 bases between. In DNA form, the CDR3 reads TGCGCCAGCAGTCCCACCGGGGTCACCTACGAGCAGTACTTC. Protein sequence: CASSPTGVTYEQYF.

The V gene is TRBV6-2 or TRBV6-3, the J gene TRBJ2-7; TRBD1 is a possible D gene (6 bases). Germline assignment: CDR1 MNHEY and CDR2 SVGEGT. The CDR3 has 18 amino acids. V dropped 5 bases and J dropped 3 bases, with 26 bases sitting between them. Here the CDR3 DNA reads TGTGCCAGCAGTCAATCCGCAACAGGGTCAGGGAAGGGCTACGAGCAGTACTTC. Its translation is CASSQSATGSGKGYEQYF.

The chain has TRBV7-6 and TRBJ2-3; 9 bases match TRBD1. This CDR3 region has 18 residues. CDR1 SGHVS and CDR2 FNYEAQ come from the germline V gene. The J segment lost 2 bases and the V segment lost 3 bases, leaving 12 bases of the junction unmatched. CDR3 DNA sequence: TGTGCCAGCAGCTTTGGGACAGGGCGTCTTACGCCCACAGATACGCAGTATTTT. Translation: CASSFGTGRLTPTDTQYF.

This clonotype was recorded many times. The chain recombines TRBV29-1 with TRBJ2-5, with D perhaps matching TRBD1 or TRBD2 (5 bases each). Per the germline V gene, CDR1 is SQVTM and CDR2 is ANQGSEA. The CDR3 length is 14 residues. V was shortened by 5 bases and J by 6 bases, with 19 bases between the two germline ends. The DNA for the CDR3 is TGCAGCGTTCAGGGAGCAACTAGTTTTCAGACCCAGTACTTC. Translation gives CSVQGATSFQTQYF.

This clonotype was seen repeatedly, ten times or more. The chain is built from TRBV6-1 and TRBJ2-7; D call uncertain. In germline, CDR1 is MNHNS, CDR2 SASEGT. CDR3 length: 15 residues. V was cut by 6 bases and J by 0 bases, with 15 bases left in between. The CDR3 loop reads CASSRRAANSYEQYF. Written as DNA, the CDR3 is TGTGCCAGCAGCCGCCGGGCGGCGAACTCCTACGAGCAGTACTTC.

This clonotype was found a few times. The rearrangement joins TRBV4-1 to TRBJ1-1; D perhaps matches TRBD1 (5 bases). The CDR3 is made up of 12 amino acids. V dropped 5 bases and J dropped 6 bases, with 10 bases sitting between them. The germline V gene has CDR1 MGHRA and CDR2 YSYEKL. Here the CDR3 DNA reads TGCGCCAGCAGCAAGGGGCGATCTGAAGCTTTCTTT. Amino acid sequence: CASSKGRSEAFF.

In this sample, this clonotype turned up many times. The V call is TRBV7-6, the J call TRBJ2-3; unclear D gene. The V gene's germline CDR1 is SGHVS and CDR2 FNYEAQ. Trimming left V 5 bases short and J 4 bases short, with 7 bases between. The CDR3 sequence is 12 residues long. CDR3 sequence: CASSRHSDTQYF. CDR3 sequence (DNA): TGTGCCAGCAGCCGACACTCAGATACGCAGTATTTT.

The table lists this clonotype with many counts. The chain has TRBV20-1 and TRBJ2-7; TRBD2 matches at 9 bases. CDR3 length: 13 amino acids. V lost 6 bases and J lost 3; bases outside the gene matches: 6. Germline loops: CDR1 DFQATT, CDR2 SNEGSKA (reference sequence). As DNA, the CDR3 is TGCAGTGCCCCCGCTAGCGGGGACTACGAGCAGTACTTC. Amino acids: CSAPASGDYEQYF.

The sample holds a few counts of this clonotype. The chain employs TRBV5-1 and TRBJ2-7; perhaps TRBD1 as D (6 bases). This CDR3 region has 14 residues. The germline V and J ends were trimmed by 0 bases and 2 bases, with 9 bases remaining between them. Germline V gene sequence: CDR1 SGHRS, CDR2 YFSETQ. The CDR3, as DNA: TGCGCCAGCAGCTTGGTGGACAGTACCTACGAGCAGTACTTC. It specifies CASSLVDSTYEQYF.